A selection of T cell receptor beta chains follows, all from one sample in a study of shared clonotypes between healthy human individuals. Some clones are missing from TCRdb's copy, which holds only in-frame ones; the method was immunoSEQ multiplex PCR. The data contain about 1,500,000 clones, approximately 96% of them singletons. Specimen: naive CD4+ T cells sorted from blood. Receptor source: a man aged 25-45 years in good health. CDR3s include the opening cysteine and the closing phenylalanine or tryptophan. A D gene is named only where the DNA matches it firmly. The size entry is marked missing in some rows and otherwise reads once, few, many or a size class.

d_call | j_call | v_call | clone_size | cdr3_nt | cdr3_aa
TRBD1 | TRBJ1-2 | TRBV18 | . | TGTGCCAGCTCACGAGGCGGACAGGGTGAAGGCTACACCTTC | CASSRGGQGEGYTF
TRBD2 | TRBJ2-1 | TRBV10-3 | . | TGTGCCATCAAGACGACTAGCGGGAGAGCTGATGAGCAGTTCTTC | CAIKTTSGRADEQFF
. | TRBJ2-3 | TRBV15 | . | TGTGCCACCAGCAGAGGGACAGACCGAGCCACAGATACGCAGTATTTT | CATSRGTDRATDTQYF
TRBD1 | TRBJ2-7 | TRBV13 | . | TGTGCCAGCAGCCTAAAACAGGGGGGAGAGCAGTACTTC | CASSLKQGGEQYF
TRBD2 | TRBJ2-3 | TRBV20-1 | . | TGCAGTGCCTCGGGGGGGGATACGCAGTATTTT | CSASGGDTQYF
. | TRBJ1-3 | TRBV7-2 | once | TGTGCCAGCAGCCCTCGAGGGACACCTGGTGGAAACACCATATATTTT | CASSPRGTPGGNTIYF
. | TRBJ2-5 | TRBV11-3 | . | TGTGCCAGCAGCCTATTAGCTACGTCGGCCCAGTACTTC | CASSLLATSAQYF
TRBD2 | TRBJ2-1 | TRBV7-2 | . | TGTGCCAGCAGCTTAAGAGGACTAGCGGACTACAATGAGCAGTTCTTC | CASSLRGLADYNEQFF
TRBD2 | TRBJ2-2 | TRBV5-1 | . | TGCGCCAGCAGCTTGTTACGGGAGGCGGTCACCGGGGAGCTGTTTTTT | CASSLLREAVTGELFF
TRBD1 | TRBJ1-1 | TRBV19 | . | TGTGCCAGTACACCCCCCGGGACAGGGCCTCAAGCTTTCTTT | CASTPPGTGPQAFF
. | TRBJ1-1 | TRBV18 | once | TGTGCCAGCTCACGAGACCCCTACACTGAAGCTTTCTTT | CASSRDPYTEAFF
TRBD1 | TRBJ2-2 | TRBV4-2 | . | TGTGCCAGCAGCCGCGGGACAGGAGCTAACACCGGGGAGCTGTTTTTT | CASSRGTGANTGELFF
. | TRBJ2-3 | TRBV19 | . | TGTGCCAGTAGTATTGCTGGGGTGGATACGCAGTATTTT | CASSIAGVDTQYF
. | TRBJ2-1 | TRBV6-4 | . | TGTGCCAGCAGTCTCGAGGGGGCGGGGGCGAGCTCCTACAATGAGCAGTTCTTC | CASSLEGAGASSYNEQFF
TRBD2 | TRBJ2-3 | TRBV7-9 | . | TGTGCCAGCAGTCGGACTAGCGGGCTGAGCACAGATACGCAGTATTTT | CASSRTSGLSTDTQYF
TRBD2 | TRBJ2-7 | TRBV29-1 | . | TGCAGCGCTCGACTAGCGGGAGACGAGCAGTACTTC | CSARLAGDEQYF
. | TRBJ1-3 | TRBV6-1 | . | TGTGCCAGCAGTGATGACCCAGCCCCAGGAAACACCATATATTTT | CASSDDPAPGNTIYF
. | TRBJ2-2 | TRBV12-5 | . | TGTGCTAGTGGTCCCGGTGTACAGGGCGGCGGGGAGCTGTTTTTT | CASGPGVQGGGELFF
TRBD2 | TRBJ2-1 | TRBV28 | . | TGTGCCAGCAGTCGGAGCGGGGGGTCCTACAATGAGCAGTTCTTC | CASSRSGGSYNEQFF
TRBD2 | TRBJ2-4 | TRBV5-1 | . | TGCGCCAGCAGCCAGCTAGCGGGACACATTCAGTACTTC | CASSQLAGHIQYF
. | TRBJ2-2 | TRBV5-1 | . | TGCGCCAGCACCAGGGACCCGACGAACACCGGGGAGCTGTTTTTT | CASTRDPTNTGELFF
TRBD1 | TRBJ2-1 | TRBV10-2 | . | TGCGCCAGCAGCGGACAGGGGGGTCCTGAGCAGTTCTTC | CASSGQGGPEQFF
. | TRBJ2-3 | TRBV15 | . | TGTGCCACCAGCAGAGTAGTACTAGTTGCAGATACGCAGTATTTT | CATSRVVLVADTQYF
. | TRBJ2-1 | TRBV19 | . | TGTGCCAGTAGTCCCCGCTACAATGAGCAGTTCTTC | CASSPRYNEQFF
. | TRBJ1-2 | TRBV28 | . | TGTGCCAGCAGTTTGTTGGCTTTTAACTATGGCTACACCTTC | CASSLLAFNYGYTF
. | TRBJ1-5 | TRBV5-6 | . | TGTGCCAGCAGCTTGGACGGAGGCAATCAGCCCCAGCATTTT | CASSLDGGNQPQHF
. | TRBJ1-5 | TRBV10-3 | few | TGTGCCATCAGTGAGTCGAGGTGGGCCCAGCCCCAGCATTTT | CAISESRWAQPQHF
TRBD2 | TRBJ2-7 | TRBV11-3 | once | TGTGCCAGCAGTCCAACTAGCGGGCAGAGCTCCTACGAGCAGTACTTC | CASSPTSGQSSYEQYF
. | TRBJ2-5 | TRBV7-2 | . | TGTGCCAGCAGCTTTCAGTTTTCTAGGACGGGGCGAGGACAAGAGACCCAGTACTTC | CASSFQFSRTGRGQETQYF
. | TRBJ1-3 | TRBV11-2 | once | TGTGCCAGCAGCCCTTCACTTGGAAACACCATATATTTT | CASSPSLGNTIYF
TRBD1 | TRBJ1-2 | TRBV5-5 | . | TGTGCCAGCAGCTTGGAGCCGACAGGGATCTCTGGCTACACCTTC | CASSLEPTGISGYTF
TRBD2 | TRBJ2-1 | TRBV6-6 | . | TGTGCCAGCAGTTACCTAGCGGACAATGAGCAGTTCTTC | CASSYLADNEQFF
. | TRBJ2-3 | TRBV10-3 | . | TGTGCCATCAGTGAGGTTAGCACAGATACGCAGTATTTT | CAISEVSTDTQYF
. | TRBJ2-1 | TRBV18 | . | TGTGCCAGCTCACCGGAGAGGGCCCCGGAGGCCTACAATGAGCAGTTCTTC | CASSPERAPEAYNEQFF
. | TRBJ2-7 | TRBV6-4 | once | TGTGCCAGCAGTGACTCCTTGGGGGCCACCTTATACGAGCAGTACTTC | CASSDSLGATLYEQYF
TRBD1 | TRBJ2-5 | TRBV10-3 | . | TGTGCCACCGGACAGGCGCAAGAGACCCAGTACTTC | CATGQAQETQYF
TRBD1 | TRBJ1-1 | TRBV7-3 | . | TGTGCCAGCAGCTATGACAGGGAGACGGAAGCTTTCTTT | CASSYDRETEAFF
. | TRBJ2-5 | TRBV2 | . | TGTGCCAGTAAGAGGACGGTGGGGCAAGAGACCCAGTACTTC | CASKRTVGQETQYF
. | TRBJ2-2 | TRBV19 | once | TGTGCCAGTATCGGCAGGGTGAACACCGGGGAGCTGTTTTTT | CASIGRVNTGELFF
TRBD1 | TRBJ2-1 | TRBV9 | . | TGTGCCAGCAGCGAACGGACAGGGTCCTACAATGAGCAGTTCTTC | CASSERTGSYNEQFF
. | TRBJ2-1 | TRBV5-6 | . | TGTGCCAGCAGCTTGGAGTTAGGTCCCCGAAGCTCCTACAATGAGCAGTTCTTC | CASSLELGPRSSYNEQFF
TRBD2 | TRBJ2-3 | TRBV5-6 | . | TGTGCCAGCACCGTGGGGTGGGGGGGAGATACGCAGTATTTT | CASTVGWGGDTQYF
. | TRBJ1-2 | TRBV27 | . | TGTGCCAGCAGTCAGAACTTCCAGGGTGGTTATGGCTACACCTTC | CASSQNFQGGYGYTF
TRBD1 | TRBJ2-2 | TRBV7-9 | . | TGTGCCAGCGGACCATCAGGGGGCCTCACCGGGGAGCTGTTTTTT | CASGPSGGLTGELFF
. | TRBJ1-1 | TRBV2 | . | TGTGCCAGCATACGAACAGTGAACACTGAAGCTTTCTTT | CASIRTVNTEAFF
. | TRBJ2-7 | TRBV18 | . | TGTGCCAGCTCACGGGGGCTTGAGAAAACGGACGAGCAGTACTTC | CASSRGLEKTDEQYF
. | TRBJ2-5 | TRBV5-1 | . | TGCGCCAGCAGCTCGGGACTGCACGACCAAGAGACCCAGTACTTC | CASSSGLHDQETQYF
TRBD2 | TRBJ2-3 | TRBV7-3 | . | TGTGCCAGCAGCTTATTCCCTAGCGGAGGACCAGATACGCAGTATTTT | CASSLFPSGGPDTQYF
TRBD2 | TRBJ2-1 | TRBV29-1 | . | TGCAGCGTCGGGGAGGGCAATGAGCAGTTCTTC | CSVGEGNEQFF
. | TRBJ2-7 | TRBV5-6 | . | TGTGCCAGCAGTCTGGCTGGAACCTACGAGCAGTACTTC | CASSLAGTYEQYF
. | TRBJ1-6 | TRBV5-1 | . | TGCGCCAGCAGCTTGGCGCTTTTGGCACCCCTCCACTTT | CASSLALLAPLHF
. | TRBJ2-3 | TRBV5-1 | . | TGCGCCAGCAGCTTGGCCGGGGAAGGGTGGGGAGATACGCAGTATTTT | CASSLAGEGWGDTQYF
TRBD2 | TRBJ2-7 | TRBV10-1 | . | TGCGCCAGCAGTGATTCGTCGGGGGGGCTCTACGAGCAGTACTTC | CASSDSSGGLYEQYF
TRBD2 | TRBJ2-1 | TRBV18 | . | TGTGCCAGCTCAATTACCGGGGGGAGCTCCTACAATGAGCAGTTCTTC | CASSITGGSSYNEQFF
. | TRBJ1-5 | TRBV2 | once | TGTGCCAGCAGTGACAACCGTCAGCCCCAGCATTTT | CASSDNRQPQHF
TRBD1 | TRBJ2-1 | TRBV5-6 | once | TGTGCCAGCAGCCTCGGGACAGCGCTCGACAATGAGCAGTTCTTC | CASSLGTALDNEQFF
. | TRBJ1-1 | TRBV5-6 | . | TGTGCCAGCAGCAATTTATCGGCCGCCCATGCCGGGGAAGCTTTCTTT | CASSNLSAAHAGEAFF
. | TRBJ2-1 | TRBV6-1 | . | TGTGCCAGCAGTGAAAGGTCTAGGCGGAGTAGGAATGAGCAGTTCTTC | CASSERSRRSRNEQFF
. | TRBJ2-2 | TRBV9 | . | TGTGCCAGCAGCGTAGAGGACGGGAGAGGCTCTAGGGGGCTGTTTTTT | CASSVEDGRGSRGLFF
. | TRBJ2-5 | TRBV11-2 | . | TGTGCCAGCAGCCCGTGGGAGGTGGAGACCCAGTACTTC | CASSPWEVETQYF